The 14 T cell receptor beta chains given below trace back to one sample, sequenced in a study of T cells expressing NK-cell markers. TCRdb re-called the 5' RACE reads and catalogs CDR3 proteins one per entry, DNA excluded. The sample spans fewer than 400,000 distinct CDR3 sequences; the ten largest clones claim 5% to 5.5%. The sample comprised blood T cells: a sorted CD56 or NKG2C T cell subset, CD4+ or CD8+ T cells, or bulk PBMC T cells (not recorded which). The receptor set was obtained from a man between 18 and 69 years old in good health.

The chain recombines TRBV12-1 with TRBJ1-5; TCRdb's D call, TRBD1, is unchecked because there is no DNA. TRBV12-1 is listed as a pseudogene. The CDR3 is 19 amino acids. The CDR3 loop is CATAITGQELRRLHQPQHF.

The chain is built from TRBV6-5 and TRBJ2-2; checking the TCRdb D call of TRBD1 is not possible without DNA. Germline CDR1 reads MNHEY; CDR2 reads SVGAGI. The CDR3 runs to 17 residues. CDR3 loop: CASSYYPGTGRTGELFF.

This chain joins TRBV20-1 and TRBJ1-3. This CDR3 is 15 amino acids long. CDR1 and CDR2 (germline): DFQATT, SNEGSKA (reference sequence). This CDR3 is CSARGRGSVGNTIYF.

V usage is TRBV20-1 and J usage is TRBJ2-5; TCRdb outputs TRBD1, but without DNA this stays unchecked. Germline assignment: CDR1 DFQATT and CDR2 SNEGSKA (reference sequence). The CDR3 sequence is 15 residues long. The CDR3 here is CSARAPGTGTETQYF.

The chain is built from TRBV5-1 and TRBJ1-1. The germline gives CDR1 SGHRS, CDR2 YFSETQ. The CDR3 totals 12 residues. The CDR3 region is CASSSSRTEAFF.

This chain connects TRBV18 to TRBJ1-1. The CDR3 loop spans 13 amino acids. Per germline, CDR1 KGHSH and CDR2 LQKENI. The CDR3 region is CASSLETQLEAFF. The full variable domain, with the rest looked up from reference TRBV18 and TRBJ1-1, is NAGVMQNPRHLVRRRGQEARLRCSPMKGHSHVYWYRQLPEEGLKFMVYLQKENIIDESGMPKERFSAEFPKEGPSILRIQQVVRGDSAAYFCASSLETQLEAFFGQGTRLTVV.

The V gene is TRBV7-2, the J gene TRBJ2-5; there is no DNA to check the TCRdb D call of TRBD2. Germline CDR1 SGHTA, CDR2 FQGNSA. The CDR3 length is 16 residues. This chain's CDR3 is CASLGLAGTIRETQYF.

This chain uses TRBV5-5 with TRBJ2-7; no DNA is available, so the TRBD1 call from TCRdb remains unchecked. CDR3 size: 13 residues. Germline V gives CDR1 SGHKS, CDR2 YYEKEE (reference sequence). The CDR3 loop is CASSWTPGYEQYF.

This chain connects TRBV20-1 to TRBJ1-5; with no DNA, the TCRdb D assignment of TRBD1 cannot be verified. Germline lookup yields CDR1 DFQATT and CDR2 SNEGSKA (reference sequence). CDR3 length: 15 amino acids. The chain's CDR3 is CSARPARGFRQPQHF.

The chain carries TRBV30 and TRBJ2-1; TCRdb selects TRBD1, and the lack of DNA leaves this call unchecked. Per germline, CDR1 GTSNPN and CDR2 SVGIG (reference sequence). The length of the CDR3 is 12 residues. CDR3 sequence: CAWRQGGGEQFF.

The rearrangement joins TRBV3-1 to TRBJ1-2; with no DNA, the TCRdb D assignment of TRBD1 cannot be verified. Germline assignment: CDR1 LGHDT and CDR2 YNNKEL (reference sequence). There are 17 residues in the CDR3. CDR3: CASSQGPAGTGSYGYTF.

This sequence joins TRBV6-1 and TRBJ2-1; TCRdb gives TRBD1 as the D gene, but with no DNA this cannot be confirmed. Germline V gene lookup returns CDR1 MNHNS and CDR2 SASEGT. The CDR3 contains 12 residues. CDR3 sequence: CASSADRGGQFF.

This chain's CDR3 is CASSLVEDTDTQYF. V is TRBV7-8 and J is TRBJ2-3; TCRdb designates TRBD2, a call that cannot be tested without DNA. The CDR3 contains 14 residues. Germline-derived CDR1 and CDR2 are SGHVS and FQNEAQ.

The chain couples TRBV7-3 to TRBJ1-1; without DNA, the TCRdb call of TRBD1 cannot be checked. The CDR3 extends over 14 amino acids. Germline assignment: CDR1 SGHTA and CDR2 FQGTGA. CDR3 residues: CASSLETGRAEAFF. Variable domain in full (rest from reference TRBV7-3 and TRBJ1-1): GAGVSQTPSNKVTEKGKYVELRCDPISGHTALYWYRQSLGQGPEFLIYFQGTGAADDSGLPNDRFFAVRPEGSVSTLKIQRTERGDSAVYLCASSLETGRAEAFFGQGTRLTVV.